The entry that follows covers one T cell receptor (beta chain) sequence. Its antigen is still unknown. Single viable CD3+CD4+CD8-CD45RO+ cells were sorted as the memory CD4+ T cells. This record belongs to a study of memory CD4+ T cells and cytomegalovirus serostatus. General observations from the study: Repertoires predicted CMV serostatus with median bootstrapped AUC of about 0.94.

With 7 bases clipped from V and 6 bases from J, the junction kept 15 bases outside the gene matches. Germline lookup yields CDR1 SGHRS and CDR2 YFSETQ. This CDR3 region has 17 residues. Sequencing was performed with immunoSEQ multiplex PCR; in TCRdb, only in-frame clones are kept and a portion is missing. The sample lists about 50,000 clones; roughly 80% were seen once. What was sequenced was memory CD4+ T cells from blood. The V call is TRBV5-1, the J call TRBJ1-4; 10 positions agree with TRBD1. The sequence came from an adult in good health and CMV-seronegative. The CDR3 DNA reads as TGCGCCAGCTCCCCGCTGGGCCCCGGGACAGGGGATGAAAAACTGTTTTTT. Its translation is CASSPLGPGTGDEKLFF.